This T cell receptor (beta chain) is drawn from a study of T cells in Graves' hyperthyroidism and ophthalmopathy. Overall study results and limits: Researchers found most expanded thyroid clonotypes above 0.001 in blood as well. A 13 V-J model separated ophthalmopathy from stable hyperthyroidism.

Amplification targeted TCR beta CDR3 regions from RNA transcripts. The study used the HTBI primer set for a first-round RT-PCR of the TCR CDR3. TCRdb redid the calling of the multiplex PCR reads with MiXCR, one entry per CDR3 protein. The sample shows under 350,000 distinct CDR3 sequences, 20% to 25% of them seen only once. This clonotype came up many times. Antigen: not known. This clonotype originated in a middle-aged man with Graves' hyperthyroidism that later progressed to Graves' ophthalmopathy. The sample consisted of blood.

In DNA, the CDR3 is TGTGCCTGGAGTCGGAGGGACGGGCAGCCCCAGCATTTT. Translation gives CAWSRRDGQPQHF. The rearrangement links TRBV30 to TRBJ1-5; D possibly corresponds to TRBD1 (5 bases). Germline lookup yields CDR1 GTSNPN and CDR2 SVGIG (reference sequence). The ends were cut back, 2 bases at V and 7 bases at J, with 12 bases in the middle. CDR3 size: 13 residues.